This T cell receptor (beta chain) was identified during a study of shared clonotypes between healthy human individuals. Study context: Donors had three CD4 naive, three CD4 memory, two CD8 naive and one CD8 memory plate apiece.

The table came from immunoSEQ multiplex PCR; TCRdb's copy has only in-frame clones and leaves some out. The table includes about 2.1 million clones, approximately 92% detected once. Germline V gene data show CDR1 as MNHEY and CDR2 as SMNVEV (reference sequence). This CDR3 spans 11 amino acids. Trimming pared 3 bases from V and 7 bases from J, leaving 7 bases between. Selected positively for CCR7 and CD45RO-negative, naive CD8 cells excluded terminally differentiated effector memory CD45RA+ cells. With respect to this clone: Different DNA sequences within this sample yield the same CDR3.

Sequences were obtained from naive CD8+ T cells from PBMCs. V usage is TRBV27 and J usage is TRBJ2-7; D is undetermined. The sequence came from a man aged 18 to 29 in good health. Some clones in this sample may be carry-over from other donors' samples. The CDR3 bases are TGTGCCAGCAGTTTCGGATCAGAGCAGTACTTC. Translated: CASSFGSEQYF.